The rows below give T cell receptor beta chains drawn from one sample of a study of post-analysis software for immune sequencing data. Each CDR3 protein is one row after TCRdb ran MiXCR on the PCR reads. The table lists roughly 150,000 distinct CDR3 sequences, under 40% of them singletons, with approximately 30% in the top ten. Sequenced material: blood, taken after autologous hematopoietic stem cell transplantation. The source is a girl under 18 with multiple sclerosis. The conserved cysteine and the conserved F or W are not part of the CDR3 here. Fields, in order: V gene, J gene, CDR3 protein.

V gene: TRBV11-3; J gene: NA; CDR3 protein: ASQGQPWTQY
V gene: TRBV11-3; J gene: TRBJ2-7; CDR3 protein: ASSFRTSYEQY
V gene: TRBV5-6; J gene: TRBJ2-7; CDR3 protein: ASSDHSSYEQY
V gene: TRBV18; J gene: TRBJ1-4; CDR3 protein: ASSGTGHEEKLF
V gene: TRBV28; J gene: TRBJ2-5; CDR3 protein: ASSFVFQGEGIQETQY
V gene: TRBV28; J gene: TRBJ1-5; CDR3 protein: ASSSTEGSNQPQH
V gene: TRBV20-1; J gene: TRBJ2-7; CDR3 protein: SASGTAYEQY
V gene: TRBV20-1; J gene: TRBJ2-7; CDR3 protein: RLGVIPYEQY
V gene: TRBV12-3/TRBV12-4; J gene: TRBJ2-7; CDR3 protein: ASSTRGGGRKNEQY
V gene: TRBV30; J gene: TRBJ2-5; CDR3 protein: AWSVLAFSQETQY
V gene: TRBV5-1; J gene: TRBJ2-3; CDR3 protein: ASSQDSGGTDTQY
V gene: TRBV5-1; J gene: TRBJ2-3; CDR3 protein: ASSLDLAGGGDTQY
V gene: TRBV7-9; J gene: TRBJ1-1; CDR3 protein: ASSSGGRYNTEAF
V gene: TRBV20-1; J gene: TRBJ2-4; CDR3 protein: SAKRLVENIQY
V gene: TRBV29-1; J gene: TRBJ2-7; CDR3 protein: SVGTSSLWGRVEQY
V gene: TRBV20-1; J gene: TRBJ1-4; CDR3 protein: SASTGVGGEKLF
V gene: TRBV7-2; J gene: TRBJ2-7; CDR3 protein: ASSPRTSGSSHEQY
V gene: TRBV10-3; J gene: TRBJ2-1; CDR3 protein: AISESIRTSGYNEQF
V gene: TRBV15; J gene: TRBJ2-7; CDR3 protein: ATSGDPSGGEQY
V gene: TRBV20-1; J gene: TRBJ1-2; CDR3 protein: SASAPGALGYT
V gene: TRBV29-1; J gene: TRBJ2-6; CDR3 protein: SAVDPGANVLT
V gene: TRBV11-3; J gene: TRBJ2-1; CDR3 protein: ASSLDLAGVNNEQF
V gene: TRBV10-3; J gene: TRBJ2-3; CDR3 protein: AIRQSSGGDTQY
V gene: TRBV5-1; J gene: TRBJ2-5; CDR3 protein: ASAEGFGGGPGQETQY
V gene: TRBV6-2/TRBV6-3; J gene: TRBJ2-6; CDR3 protein: ASRDTGANVLT
V gene: TRBV6-5; J gene: TRBJ1-6; CDR3 protein: ASSYSLGGGTSNSPLH
V gene: TRBV5-1; J gene: TRBJ2-1; CDR3 protein: ASSAGLAGGPNEQF
V gene: TRBV20-1; J gene: TRBJ2-1; CDR3 protein: SASLPPSHNEQF
V gene: TRBV6-1; J gene: TRBJ2-3; CDR3 protein: ATRREVAGRSTDTQY
V gene: TRBV6-5; J gene: TRBJ2-5; CDR3 protein: ASSYSTEGIRGARETQY
V gene: TRBV6-5; J gene: TRBJ2-7; CDR3 protein: ASSYMGDEQY
V gene: TRBV7-7; J gene: TRBJ2-3; CDR3 protein: ASSHGQGGTDTQY
V gene: TRBV7-9; J gene: TRBJ2-1; CDR3 protein: ASSGVYNEQF
V gene: TRBV29-1; J gene: TRBJ1-2; CDR3 protein: SVDPGTGGGYGYT
V gene: TRBV5-1; J gene: TRBJ2-1; CDR3 protein: ASSLLAGVIYEQF
V gene: TRBV14; J gene: TRBJ2-7; CDR3 protein: ASSQGVRDYLNPSYEQY
V gene: TRBV12-3/TRBV12-4; J gene: TRBJ2-7; CDR3 protein: ASSRREGPYEQY
V gene: TRBV7-2; J gene: TRBJ1-1; CDR3 protein: ASSGGQLTEAF
V gene: TRBV25-1; J gene: TRBJ1-2; CDR3 protein: ASSPLGGTGDYGYT
V gene: TRBV12-3/TRBV12-4; J gene: TRBJ1-2; CDR3 protein: ASSWGQGPNYGYT
V gene: TRBV12-3/TRBV12-4; J gene: TRBJ2-1; CDR3 protein: ASSLSSLRMF
V gene: TRBV6-5; J gene: TRBJ1-6; CDR3 protein: ASTIQGGGLNSPLH
V gene: TRBV7-2; J gene: NA; CDR3 protein: ASSLQGAPRETQY
V gene: TRBV7-2; J gene: TRBJ2-7; CDR3 protein: ASSSGRALSYEQY
V gene: TRBV28; J gene: TRBJ2-5; CDR3 protein: ASSSSNTGGRDGETQY
V gene: TRBV7-2; J gene: TRBJ1-2; CDR3 protein: ASSARTDRYT
V gene: TRBV25-1; J gene: TRBJ1-1; CDR3 protein: ASEGSSEAF
V gene: TRBV20-1; J gene: TRBJ1-6; CDR3 protein: SAWGQGTNSPLH
V gene: TRBV5-1; J gene: TRBJ2-1; CDR3 protein: ASSPRSGYNEQF
V gene: TRBV20-1; J gene: TRBJ2-1; CDR3 protein: SASTRHEQF
V gene: TRBV10-3; J gene: NA; CDR3 protein: AISESNSRHEQY
V gene: TRBV7-9; J gene: TRBJ1-1; CDR3 protein: ASSPTGTGETEAF
V gene: TRBV7-2; J gene: TRBJ2-3; CDR3 protein: ASSLGTGGTQY
V gene: TRBV6-2/TRBV6-3; J gene: TRBJ1-5; CDR3 protein: ASAPGILNQPQH
V gene: TRBV7-3; J gene: TRBJ2-1; CDR3 protein: ASSASAGSYNEQF
V gene: TRBV5-1; J gene: TRBJ2-7; CDR3 protein: ASSFYGTQTYEQY
V gene: TRBV7-6; J gene: TRBJ2-3; CDR3 protein: ASSPVGGNTQY